Sequencing of this T cell receptor beta chain was carried out in a study of blood T cell repertoires in COVID-19. Background on the study: T cells, B-cell-depleted T cells, or PBMCs provided the cDNA or gDNA that served as material.

Sequencing was performed with immunoSEQ multiplex PCR; in TCRdb, only in-frame clones are kept and a portion is missing. Among roughly 200,000 clones, 85% were seen once, and the ten largest hold around a sixth. CDR3 size: 15 residues. The chain is built from TRBV21-1 and TRBJ2-1; TRBD1 is taken as the D call from the table, unchecked against the DNA. TRBV21-1 is marked as a pseudogene. This TCR was sampled from a man aged 35 to 55 who had recovered from COVID-19. Sample: PBMCs or T cells enriched from blood (not recorded which). The DNA for the CDR3 is TGTGCCAGCAGCAAAGAGGCGGACAGTCACAATGAGCAGTTCTTC. Protein product: CASSKEADSHNEQFF.